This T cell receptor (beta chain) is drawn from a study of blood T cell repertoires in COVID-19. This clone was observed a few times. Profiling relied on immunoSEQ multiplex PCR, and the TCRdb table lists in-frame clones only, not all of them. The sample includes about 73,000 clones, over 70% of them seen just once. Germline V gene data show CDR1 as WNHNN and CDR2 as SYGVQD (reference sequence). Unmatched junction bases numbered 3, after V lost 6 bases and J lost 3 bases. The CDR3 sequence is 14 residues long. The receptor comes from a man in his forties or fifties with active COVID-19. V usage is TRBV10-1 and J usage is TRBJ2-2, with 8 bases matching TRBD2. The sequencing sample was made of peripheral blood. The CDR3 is CASSPGRDTGELFF. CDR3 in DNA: TGCGCCAGCAGCCCCGGGAGGGACACCGGGGAGCTGTTTTTT.